The clone carrying this T cell receptor beta chain was detected many times. Its target is not known. Researchers tagged individual cDNA molecules with unique molecular identifiers. TCRdb re-called the 5' RACE reads with MiXCR, one entry per CDR3 protein. The table includes 95,000 to 100,000 distinct CDR3 sequences, around 13% detected once. These data originate in a study of early T cells in non-severe SARS-CoV-2 infection. Study background: Sequencing was performed on bulk RNA from unsorted whole blood, leaving chains unpaired.

Study results and caveats: A preference for anti-spike CD8 responses marked VDJdb matching, which missed private and CD4 specificities.

The germline V gene encodes CDR1 KGHSH and CDR2 LQKENI. The CDR3 contains 16 residues. V shed 3 bases and J shed 3 bases, with 15 bases lying between them. Sequencing was done on a sample of whole blood. The receptor was derived from an adult who was a healthcare worker with PCR-confirmed SARS-CoV-2 infection or an uninfected control (not recorded which). The chain recombines TRBV18 with TRBJ1-3; no clear D. The DNA of the CDR3 is TGTGCCAGCTCACCGGTCGCAGCAGTGGATGGAAACACCATATATTTT. Translated, it gives CASSPVAAVDGNTIYF.